This T cell receptor beta chain comes out of a study of T cell changes during pregnancy in multiple sclerosis. Using immunoSEQ multiplex PCR, the repertoire was profiled, and TCRdb retains in-frame clones only, with some absent. The table shows some 99,000 clones, with 90% to 95% occurring only once. This clone occurred once. Germline assignment: CDR1 SGHRS and CDR2 YFSETQ. The CDR3 spans 13 residues. With 4 bases clipped from V and 4 bases from J, the junction kept 3 bases outside the gene matches. The sequencing here drew on peripheral blood, taken after pregnancy. The TCR originated in a female donor with multiple sclerosis, enrolled in a pregnancy study. The chain employs TRBV5-1 and TRBJ2-3; 7 bases match TRBD2. This CDR3 reads CASSLSGSDTQYF. For the CDR3, the DNA is TGCGCCAGCAGCCTTAGCGGGTCAGATACGCAGTATTTT.